Listed below are T cell receptor beta chains from one sample, sequenced in a study of somatic mutations in cytotoxic T cells in rheumatoid arthritis. Data came from immunoSEQ multiplex PCR; TCRdb stores just in-frame clones and leaves some out. This table holds thousands of clones, 87% found once. Source material: CD8+ T cells sorted from blood. These receptors all stem from a man in his forties with rheumatoid arthritis. Both conserved end residues are part of each CDR3. The D gene is left open where the match is weak. The size field is filled for only some rows; it gives once, few, many or a size class.

TRBV2	.	TRBJ1-6	.	TGTGCCAGCAGAGATTGGACTGCGAGGAGCTCCTATAATTCACCCCTCCACTTT	CASRDWTARSSYNSPLHF
TRBV28	TRBD1	TRBJ1-6	.	TGTGCCAGCAGTTTCGGACAGGCGAATTCACCCCTCCACTTT	CASSFGQANSPLHF
TRBV19	.	TRBJ1-4	once	TGTGCCAGTAGTATGGGAGGACACGAAGAACTGTTTTTT	CASSMGGHEELFF
TRBV7-9	.	TRBJ2-1	.	TGTGCCAGCAGCTTATATCAGGGGCCCAACAATGAGCAGTTCTTC	CASSLYQGPNNEQFF
TRBV29-1	TRBD1	TRBJ1-5	once	TGCAGCGTGAAGACAGGGACTAATCAGCCCCAGCATTTT	CSVKTGTNQPQHF
TRBV9	.	TRBJ2-5	few	TGTGCCAGCAGCGTAGCTGGGCGCCTCCAAGATGCCCAGTACTTC	CASSVAGRLQDAQYF
TRBV4-2	.	TRBJ2-3	.	TGTGCCAGCAGCCAAGGGCTAGCGCCAGATACGCAGTATTTT	CASSQGLAPDTQYF
TRBV5-5	.	TRBJ1-1	.	TGTGCCAGCAGTTCCGACATGAACACTGAAGCTTTCTTT	CASSSDMNTEAFF
TRBV10-3	.	TRBJ1-1	.	TGTGCCATCAGGGGTAGGACGATGGGAGGGGACACTGAAGCTTTCTTT	CAIRGRTMGGDTEAFF
TRBV5-4	TRBD1	TRBJ2-2	.	TGTGCCAGCAGCTTGGGGGACAGGGGGGACACCGGGGAGCTGTTTTTT	CASSLGDRGDTGELFF
TRBV7-2	.	TRBJ2-6	.	TGTGCCAGCAGCTTAGGGCAGTTAACCGGGGCCAACGTCCTGACTTTC	CASSLGQLTGANVLTF
TRBV29-1	TRBD1	TRBJ2-7	.	TGCAGCGTTAGGACAGGGGATTACTACGAGCAGTACTTC	CSVRTGDYYEQYF
TRBV7-3	TRBD2	TRBJ2-1	.	TGTGCCAGCAGCTTAATTTCGGGGGGTGCCTACAATGAGCAGTTCTTC	CASSLISGGAYNEQFF
TRBV18	.	TRBJ2-3	.	TGTGCCAGCTCACCACCCGTTGACCCCAGGGGAGATACGCAGTATTTT	CASSPPVDPRGDTQYF
TRBV6-1	.	TRBJ1-2	.	TGTGCCAGCAGCTCCGACAGTTACTATGGCTACACCTTC	CASSSDSYYGYTF
TRBV7-9	.	TRBJ1-4	.	TGTGCCAGCAGCTTAGTGGGGAGATCGGATGAAAAACTGTTTTTT	CASSLVGRSDEKLFF
TRBV28	.	TRBJ2-3	.	TGTGCCAGCAGAGCCATCTGGGGGCGGAAAAGCACAGATACGCAGTATTTT	CASRAIWGRKSTDTQYF
TRBV10-3	.	TRBJ2-5	.	TGTGCCATCAGTGACCGTACAGGACAAGAGACCCAGTACTTC	CAISDRTGQETQYF
TRBV4-1	TRBD1	TRBJ1-4	.	TGCGCCAGCAGCCAACGGACAGGGTATGAAAAACTGTTTTTT	CASSQRTGYEKLFF
TRBV11-2	.	TRBJ2-1	.	TGTGCCAGCAGCTTAGCCAGAAGCTCCTACAATGAGCAGTTCTTC	CASSLARSSYNEQFF
TRBV11-2	TRBD1	TRBJ2-7	once	TGTGCCAGCAGCTTAACTTCCGGACAGGGTTCCTACGAGCAGTACTTC	CASSLTSGQGSYEQYF
TRBV7-6	TRBD1	TRBJ2-1	.	TGTGCCAGCAGCCCCGGGGACAGGGAGTTCACTGAGCAGTTCTTC	CASSPGDREFTEQFF
TRBV7-6	TRBD2	TRBJ2-1	.	TGTGCCAGCAGCTTAGAGTTAGCGGGGGGGTCCAATGAGCAGTTCTTC	CASSLELAGGSNEQFF
TRBV4-1	TRBD2	TRBJ2-3	.	TGCGCCAGCAGCAAATTCTTGGCGGGGGAGACCACAGATACGCAGTATTTT	CASSKFLAGETTDTQYF
TRBV7-2	.	TRBJ1-2	.	TGTGCCAGCAGCTACCTCGGGGAGGGGACCTATGGCTACACCTTC	CASSYLGEGTYGYTF
TRBV18	TRBD1	TRBJ1-2	.	TGTGCCAGCTCACCCGGACAGGGTTTGTATGGCTACACCTTC	CASSPGQGLYGYTF
TRBV7-9	.	TRBJ2-5	.	TGTGCCAGCAGCTTTTCGAGGCAAGAGACCCAGTACTTC	CASSFSRQETQYF
TRBV19	TRBD1	TRBJ2-1	.	TGTGCCAGTAGTAGAACGGGACAGAGCTACAATGAGCAGTTCTTC	CASSRTGQSYNEQFF
TRBV7-9	TRBD1	TRBJ2-5	.	TGTGCCAGCAGCCACCAATCCGGGACAGGGGGCCAAGAGACCCAGTACTTC	CASSHQSGTGGQETQYF
TRBV6-1	.	TRBJ1-3	.	TGTGCCAGCAGTGATAACTCCGGAAACACCATATATTTT	CASSDNSGNTIYF
TRBV14	TRBD1	TRBJ2-1	.	TGTGCCAGCAGCCTAGGACAGGGGGCGGGTGAGCAGTTCTTC	CASSLGQGAGEQFF
TRBV7-9	TRBD2	TRBJ2-3	.	TGTGCCAGCAGCCCGCCGGGAGGCGGGAACACAGATACGCAGTATTTT	CASSPPGGGNTDTQYF
TRBV7-6	.	TRBJ2-5	.	TGTGCCAGCAGCTTAGTAGGGGGAGAGACCCAGTACTTC	CASSLVGGETQYF
TRBV6-1	TRBD1	TRBJ2-1	.	TGTGCCAGCAGTGACGAGGAGGGACAGGGAGTTTCCTACAATGAGCAGTTCTTC	CASSDEEGQGVSYNEQFF
TRBV15	.	TRBJ2-1	.	TGTGCCACCAGCAGTGGTGGGACATCTGGCGATGAGCAGTTCTTC	CATSSGGTSGDEQFF
TRBV6-5	TRBD1	TRBJ1-3	few	TGTGCCAGCGAGGAGACAGGGGGCTTCGGAAACACCATATATTTT	CASEETGGFGNTIYF
TRBV4-2	TRBD2	TRBJ2-3	.	TGTGCCAGCAGCCAAGAACATGCCGGGACTAGCGGGGGGTACACAGATACGCAGTATTTT	CASSQEHAGTSGGYTDTQYF
TRBV10-1	TRBD2	TRBJ2-1	.	TGCGCCAGCAGTTCCCCCGACTGGCGGGGGGGTGAGCAGTTCTTC	CASSSPDWRGGEQFF
TRBV4-1	.	TRBJ2-5	.	TGCGCCAGCAGCCAAGAGGACTATCAAGAGACCCAGTACTTC	CASSQEDYQETQYF
TRBV27	TRBD2	TRBJ2-2	.	TGTGCCAGCAGTTTTTGGGTAGCGGGAGGCACCGGGGAGCTGTTTTTT	CASSFWVAGGTGELFF
TRBV27	.	TRBJ1-2	.	TGTGCCAGCAGTCTTTCGAGGAGCGGGATACTTGCTTATGGCTACACCTTC	CASSLSRSGILAYGYTF
TRBV6-1	TRBD1	TRBJ1-4	.	TGTGCCAGCAGTCACCCGACAGGGTATGAAAAACTGTTTTTT	CASSHPTGYEKLFF
TRBV6-6	TRBD1	TRBJ1-2	.	TGTGCCAGCAGTTACGCGGGACAGGGCTATGGCTACACCTTC	CASSYAGQGYGYTF
TRBV6-5	.	TRBJ1-1	.	TGTGCCAGCAGTTATGCGAAGAACACTGAAGCTTTCTTT	CASSYAKNTEAFF
TRBV13	TRBD2	TRBJ2-2	few	TGTGCCAGCAGCTCGGGACTAGCGGGGATCGCCGGGGAGCTGTTTTTT	CASSSGLAGIAGELFF
TRBV15	TRBD1	TRBJ1-3	.	TGTGCCACCAGCAGTCCGGGACAGGGGTTCCCTGGAAACACCATATATTTT	CATSSPGQGFPGNTIYF
TRBV27	TRBD2	TRBJ2-2	.	TGTGCCAGCGGGGGGGACCGGGAGCTGTTTTTT	CASGGDRELFF
TRBV11-3	TRBD2	TRBJ2-1	.	TGTGCCAGCAGCTCCGCGTTAGCGGGGGGGCTTTACAATGAGCAGTTCTTC	CASSSALAGGLYNEQFF